What follows is one T cell receptor (beta chain) and its context. The target antigen is unknown. Blood samples were obtained at baseline, cycle 4 day 1, and cycle 7 day 1. V lost 5 bases to trimming and J lost 6 bases; unmatched junction nucleotides: 8. Germline V gene lookup returns CDR1 SGHVS and CDR2 FNYEAQ. There are 16 residues in the CDR3. The record originates from a study of OX40 agonist ivuxolimab in advanced cancers. Study details: Ivuxolimab, an antibody that agonizes OX40 (CD134), was administered to the patients. Mean age about 60 years, range about 20 to 90; roughly 82% male.

Overall study results and limits: Expanded clones belonging to CD8+ T cells outnumbered, on average, those of CD4+.

Sequencing was performed with immunoSEQ multiplex PCR; in TCRdb, only in-frame clones are kept and a portion is missing. The table has about 46,000 clones, roughly nine tenths seen once; the top ten hold around 11%. The chain carries TRBV7-6 and TRBJ2-1; 12 bases are shared with TRBD2. Sequenced here: CD4+ or CD8+ T cells sorted from blood, sampled in a trial of the OX40 agonist ivuxolimab. The sequence came from an adult with an advanced solid tumor such as melanoma, head and neck, liver or kidney cancer. The CDR3, as DNA: TGTGCCAGCAGCCTGGTAGCTAGCGGGGGGGGCAATGAGCAGTTCTTC. It yields the protein CASSLVASGGGNEQFF. Full variable domain (rest looked up from reference TRBV7-6 and TRBJ2-1): GAGVSQSPRYKVTKRGQDVALRCDPISGHVSLYWYRQALGQGPEFLTYFNYEAQQDKSGLPNDRFSAERPEGSISTLTIQRTEQRDSAMYRCASSLVASGGGNEQFFGPGTRLTVL.